The clone carrying this T cell receptor beta chain has a count of ten or more. 5'RACE with constant-segment primers built TCRalpha and TCRbeta cDNA libraries with UMIs. TCRdb ran MiXCR on the 5' RACE reads and lists one entry per CDR3 protein. The table has 65,000 to 95,000 distinct CDR3 sequences, more than 10% seen once. The data stem from a study of T-cell memory formation after mild COVID-19. CDR1 and CDR2 (germline): SEHNR, FQNEAQ (reference sequence). This CDR3 is 18 amino acids long. The V segment lost 2 bases and the J segment 7 bases; nucleotides outside the gene matches: 16. The chain carries TRBV7-9 and TRBJ2-3; 9 nucleotides match TRBD2. The TCR originated in a man aged 18 to 30 who had mild COVID-19 (a few samples of this study predate the infection). Cell type and time point are not known. The sequenced sample consisted of PBMCs or a T cell subset sorted from them (not recorded which). The CDR3 loop reads CASSLPHGAGGPKNTQYF. DNA of the CDR3: TGTGCCAGCAGCTTACCCCACGGTGCGGGGGGGCCTAAGAATACGCAGTATTTT.